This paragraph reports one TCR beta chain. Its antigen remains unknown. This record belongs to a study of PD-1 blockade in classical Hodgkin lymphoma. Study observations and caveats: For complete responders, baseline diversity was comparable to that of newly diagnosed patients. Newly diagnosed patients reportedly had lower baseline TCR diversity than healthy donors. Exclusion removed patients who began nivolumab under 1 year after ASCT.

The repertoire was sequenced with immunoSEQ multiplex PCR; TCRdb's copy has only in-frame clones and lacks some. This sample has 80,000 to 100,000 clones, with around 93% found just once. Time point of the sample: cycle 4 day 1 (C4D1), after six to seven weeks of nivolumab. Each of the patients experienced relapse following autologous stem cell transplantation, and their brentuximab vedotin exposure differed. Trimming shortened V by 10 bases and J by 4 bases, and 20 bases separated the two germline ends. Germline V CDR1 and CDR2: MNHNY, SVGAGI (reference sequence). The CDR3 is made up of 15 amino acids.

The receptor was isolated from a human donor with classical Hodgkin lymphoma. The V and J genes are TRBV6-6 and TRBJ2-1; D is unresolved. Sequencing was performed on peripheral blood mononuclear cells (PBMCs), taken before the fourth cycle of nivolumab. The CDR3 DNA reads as TGTGCCACCACCCGTGGGGAAGTCTGGTACAATGAGCAGTTCTTC. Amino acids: CATTRGEVWYNEQFF.